Below, 23 T cell receptor beta chains from the same sample are listed, as sequenced in a study of blood T cell repertoires in COVID-19. Assay: immunoSEQ multiplex PCR; the TCRdb copy retains only in-frame clones and omits some. The repertoire includes under 300,000 clones, approximately 79% of them detected once, and 4.9% sits in the top ten. Specimen: peripheral blood. The receptors shown here come from a woman older than 75 with active or convalescent COVID-19.

Turning to this clone: Other DNA sequences from this sample encode an identical CDR3 as well. The chain links TRBV3-1 (or the pseudogene TRBV3-2) to TRBJ1-2; TRBD1 matches at 11 bases. Germline V gene lookup returns CDR1 LGHDT and CDR2 YNNKEL (reference sequence). V trimming: 4 bases; J trimming: 8 bases; junction bases outside the gene matches: 6. This CDR3 has 14 amino acids. CDR3 sequence reads: CASSPGQGGGGYTF. The CDR3, as DNA: TGTGCCAGCAGCCCGGGACAGGGGGGTGGAGGCTACACCTTC.

The chain is built from TRBV19 and TRBJ1-5; perhaps TRBD1 as D (6 bases). Trimming took 6 bases from V and 5 from J, leaving 11 bases between them. This CDR3 has 13 amino acids. Germline assignment: CDR1 LNHDA and CDR2 SQIVND (reference sequence). The DNA of the CDR3 is TGTGCCAGTAGCCGGGACACAGATCAGCCCCAGCATTTT. It is translated as CASSRDTDQPQHF.

The V call is TRBV7-2, the J call TRBJ1-2; D remains ambiguous. The ends were cut back, 2 bases at V and 2 bases at J, with 3 bases in the middle. This CDR3 is built from 12 residues. The germline V gene has CDR1 SGHTA and CDR2 FQGNSA. Here the CDR3 DNA reads TGTGCCAGCAGCTTACGGAACTATGGCTACACCTTC. Protein: CASSLRNYGYTF.

The V call is TRBV5-1, the J call TRBJ2-7; maybe TRBD2 (5 bases). V was shortened by 1 base and J by 2 bases, with 13 bases between the two germline ends. This CDR3 spans 15 amino acids. Germline V gene data show CDR1 as SGHRS and CDR2 as YFSETQ. This CDR3 is CASSLLGVVAYEQYF. DNA of the CDR3: TGCGCCAGCAGCTTGCTCGGGGTGGTGGCCTACGAGCAGTACTTC.

The V call is TRBV3-1 (or the pseudogene TRBV3-2), the J call TRBJ1-2; D not certain. CDR1 LGHDT and CDR2 YNNKEL come from the germline V gene (reference sequence). This CDR3 is 11 amino acids long. V was cut by 5 bases and J by 9 bases, with 10 bases left in between. CDR3 in amino acids: CASSNSLRYTF. The CDR3 DNA follows: TGTGCCAGCAGCAACTCCTTGCGCTACACCTTC.

The chain links TRBV23-1 to TRBJ2-7, with D unclear. TRBV23-1 is reported as an ORF; its role is uncertain. There are 10 residues in the CDR3. The V end was cut by 6 bases, the J end by 5 bases, with 5 bases between. CDR3 bases: TGCGCCAGCAGGTACAACGAGCAGTACTTC. Protein: CASRYNEQYF.

The CDR3 loop reads CASSQERQGAFF. The CDR3 nucleotides read TGTGCCAGCAGCCAAGAAAGACAGGGAGCTTTCTTT. The J gene is TRBJ1-1, the V gene TRBV3-1 (or the pseudogene TRBV3-2), with 7 nucleotides matching TRBD1. Germline CDR1 is LGHDT and CDR2 is YNNKEL (reference sequence). The junction had 2 bases not matched to a gene; V was cut back by 0 bases and J by 10 bases. The CDR3 extends over 12 amino acids.

The chain employs TRBV7-8 and TRBJ2-5; 7 bases are shared with TRBD1. J was trimmed by 1 base and V by 1 base; bases with no gene match: 3. Germline V gene data show CDR1 as SGHVS and CDR2 as FQNEAQ. The CDR3 contains 15 residues. The CDR3 coding sequence is TGTGCCAGCAGCTTAGTAGCAGGGGGCCAAGAGACCCAGTACTTC. Its translation is CASSLVAGGQETQYF. Based on the CDR3 plus reference TRBV7-8 and TRBJ2-5, the full variable domain is GAGVSQSPRYKVAKRGQDVALRCDPISGHVSLFWYQQALGQGPEFLTYFQNEAQLDKSGLPSDRFFAERPEGSVSTLKIQRTQQEDSAVYLCASSLVAGGQETQYFGPGTRLLVL.

This clone was found a few times. The chain is built from TRBV19 and TRBJ1-5; possible D gene TRBD1, 5 bases. Germline CDR1 LNHDA, CDR2 SQIVND (reference sequence). V dropped 5 bases and J dropped 3 bases, with 11 bases sitting between them. The CDR3 has 14 residues. The CDR3 sequence: CASSFRQLNQPQHF. For the CDR3, the DNA is TGTGCCAGTAGTTTTCGACAGCTCAATCAGCCCCAGCATTTT.

The chain has TRBV5-4 and TRBJ2-2, with TRBD2 identical over 7 bases. Germline lookup yields CDR1 SGHNT and CDR2 YYREEE (reference sequence). Unmatched junction bases numbered 2, after V lost 4 bases and J lost 2 bases. This CDR3 spans 14 amino acids. The chain's CDR3 is CASSRDYNTGELFF. The CDR3 DNA sequence: TGTGCCAGCAGCCGGGACTATAACACCGGGGAGCTGTTTTTT.

The V and J genes are TRBV11-2 and TRBJ1-4, with D hard to call. Trimming pared 2 bases from V and 10 bases from J, leaving 20 bases between. The CDR3 loop spans 16 amino acids. Germline CDR1 and CDR2: SGHAT and FQNNGV. CDR3 nucleotides: TGTGCCAGCAGCTTAACCGCGGGTCTACAAGACGGAAAACTGTTTTTT. This gives the protein CASSLTAGLQDGKLFF. The whole variable domain, remainder taken from reference TRBV11-2 and TRBJ1-4, is EAGVAQSPRYKIIEKRQSVAFWCNPISGHATLYWYQQILGQGPKLLIQFQNNGVVDDSQLPKDRFSAERLKGVDSTLKIQPAKLEDSAVYLCASSLTAGLQDGKLFFGSGTQLSVL.

In this sample, this clone turned up a few times. The rearrangement links TRBV7-9 to TRBJ2-7, with TRBD1 identical over 10 bases. This CDR3 contains 14 residues. Germline V gene sequence: CDR1 SEHNR, CDR2 FQNEAQ (reference sequence). The ends lost 5 bases at V and 4 bases at J; junction bases unmatched: 5. CDR3 DNA sequence: TGTGCCAGCAGCCTGGGACAGGGGAAATACGAGCAGTACTTC. Amino acid sequence: CASSLGQGKYEQYF. The full variable domain, completed using reference TRBV7-9 and TRBJ2-7, is DTGVSQNPRHKITKRGQNVTFRCDPISEHNRLYWYRQTLGQGPEFLTYFQNEAQLEKSRLLSDRFSAERPKGSFSTLEIQRTEQGDSAMYLCASSLGQGKYEQYFGPGTRLTVT.

The chain joins TRBV30 to TRBJ1-4; D is perhaps TRBD1 (6 bases). The germline CDR1 and CDR2 sequences are GTSNPN and SVGIG (reference sequence). This CDR3 spans 12 amino acids. V was shortened by 3 bases and J by 8 bases, with 10 bases between the two germline ends. The CDR3 loop is CAWRRGGEKLFF. The CDR3 DNA is TGTGCCTGGAGAAGGGGGGGAGAAAAACTGTTTTTT. The whole variable domain, remainder taken from reference TRBV30 and TRBJ1-4, is SQTIHQWPATLVQPVGSPLSLECTVEGTSNPNLYWYRQAAGRGLQLLFYSVGIGQISSEVPQNLSASRPQDRQFILSSKKLLLSDSGFYLCAWRRGGEKLFFGSGTQLSVL.

V is TRBV5-1 and J is TRBJ2-1, with TRBD2 matching 7 bases. CDR1 and CDR2 from the germline V gene are SGHRS and YFSETQ. The J segment lost 7 bases and the V segment lost 3 bases, leaving 10 bases of the junction unmatched. This CDR3 region has 15 residues. The CDR3 sequence: CASSSFAGAPNEQFF. The DNA of the CDR3 is TGCGCCAGCAGCTCCTTTGCGGGAGCGCCTAATGAGCAGTTCTTC.

In this sample, this clone turned up a few times. Mismatch with germline at one junction end may stem from a read error. The V and J genes are TRBV6-1 and TRBJ1-2; D uncertain. Germline loops: CDR1 MNHNS, CDR2 SASEGT. The length of the CDR3 is 11 residues. The CDR3 DNA follows: TGTGCCAGCAGTGAAGCTTGGGCTGGCAACTTC. Translated: CASSEAWAGNF.

This clone was picked up one time. J is TRBJ2-7 and V is TRBV6-2 or TRBV6-3; D possibly corresponds to TRBD2 (6 bases). The CDR3 runs 16 residues. Germline V gene sequence: CDR1 MNHEY, CDR2 SVGEGT. V lost 6 bases, J lost 0 bases, and 18 bases lay in between. Here the CDR3 DNA reads TGTGCCAGCAGCCCTCCTGGACGGGGGAGCTCCTACGAGCAGTACTTC. Protein product: CASSPPGRGSSYEQYF.

The CDR3 region is CASSRGLTGELFF. CDR3 DNA sequence: TGTGCCAGCAGCAGGGGGCTCACCGGGGAGCTGTTTTTT. This chain joins TRBV25-1 and TRBJ2-2; 8 positions match TRBD1. Per the germline V gene, CDR1 is MGHDK and CDR2 is SYGVNS. Trimming at V came to 6 bases and at J to 4 bases, leaving 1 base not matched to a gene. The CDR3 contains 13 residues. Looking up the rest from reference TRBV25-1 and TRBJ2-2 gives the full variable domain: EADIYQTPRYLVIGTGKKITLECSQTMGHDKMYWYQQDPGMELHLIHYSYGVNSTEKGDLSSESTVSRIRTEHFPLTLESARPSHTSQYLCASSRGLTGELFFGEGSRLTVL.

The chain employs TRBV11-2 and TRBJ1-3; 9 bases map to TRBD1. The junction had 7 bases not matched to a gene; V was cut back by 5 bases and J by 5 bases. CDR3 length equals 15 residues. The germline V gene has CDR1 SGHAT and CDR2 FQNNGV. CDR3 residues: CASSPGDRVRNTIYF. The CDR3 DNA is TGTGCCAGCAGCCCCGGGGACAGGGTGAGAAACACCATATATTTT. Combining the CDR3 with reference TRBV11-2 and TRBJ1-3 gives the whole variable domain EAGVAQSPRYKIIEKRQSVAFWCNPISGHATLYWYQQILGQGPKLLIQFQNNGVVDDSQLPKDRFSAERLKGVDSTLKIQPAKLEDSAVYLCASSPGDRVRNTIYFGEGSWLTVV.

The chain is built from TRBV28 and TRBJ1-1; 10 positions agree with TRBD1. CDR3 size: 15 residues. The V gene end was trimmed by 10 bases and the J gene end by 2 bases; junction bases not matched to a gene: 10. Germline assignment: CDR1 MDHEN and CDR2 SYDVKM. CDR3 protein: CATFPGQGTNTEAFF. The CDR3 DNA is TGTGCCACCTTCCCGGGACAGGGGACAAACACTGAAGCTTTCTTT.

As DNA, the CDR3 is TGTGCCAGCAGCTTAGATCGCGGGACAGAGGCCACTGAAGCTTTCTTT. This gives the protein CASSLDRGTEATEAFF. The chain combines TRBV11-2 with TRBJ1-1; 7 nucleotides align to TRBD1. J gave up 4 bases and V 0 bases, and 8 bases lay outside the gene matches. The CDR3 consists of 16 residues. CDR1 SGHAT and CDR2 FQNNGV come from the germline V gene.

The CDR3 DNA is TGTGCCACCAGTGGCCTTACACAGGGAGGGTCGGCGGGCAATGAGCAGTTCTTC. It codes for CATSGLTQGGSAGNEQFF. This rearrangement joins TRBV24-1 to TRBJ2-1; D perhaps matches TRBD2 (7 bases). Between the trimmed V and J ends, which lost 5 bases and 6 bases, there was a span of 25 bases. Germline assignment: CDR1 KGHDR and CDR2 SFDVKD. This CDR3 is 18 amino acids long.

The J gene is TRBJ2-5, the V gene TRBV7-9; 10 bases are a match to TRBD1. Germline values: CDR1 SEHNR, CDR2 FQNEAQ (reference sequence). V was clipped by 5 bases and J by 5 bases; unmatched bases: 8. There are 15 residues in the CDR3. The CDR3 sequence is CASSTQGQGVETQYF. The CDR3 region has the DNA TGTGCCAGCAGCACCCAAGGACAGGGGGTTGAGACCCAGTACTTC.

This chain links TRBV7-9 with TRBJ1-4; no firm D call. Germline CDR1 SEHNR, CDR2 FQNEAQ (reference sequence). This CDR3 is 12 amino acids long. Trimming took 6 bases from V and 8 from J, leaving 10 bases between them. The CDR3 region is CASSTSFEKLFF. The CDR3 DNA sequence: TGTGCCAGCAGTACATCATTCGAAAAACTGTTTTTT.